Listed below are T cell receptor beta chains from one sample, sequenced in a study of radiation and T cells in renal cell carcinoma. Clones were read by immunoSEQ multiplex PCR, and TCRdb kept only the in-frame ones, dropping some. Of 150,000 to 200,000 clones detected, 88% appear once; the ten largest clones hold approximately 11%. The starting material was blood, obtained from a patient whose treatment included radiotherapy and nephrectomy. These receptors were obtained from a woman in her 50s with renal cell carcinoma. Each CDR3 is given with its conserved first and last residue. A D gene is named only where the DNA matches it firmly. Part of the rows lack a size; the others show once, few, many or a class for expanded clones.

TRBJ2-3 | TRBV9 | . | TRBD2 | TGTGCCAGCAGCGTAGATGGTAGCGGGGGGGCCGGAGATACGCAGTATTTT | CASSVDGSGGAGDTQYF
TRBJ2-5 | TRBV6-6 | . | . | TGTGCCAGCACCCAAAGGGCGCAGGGGGGGACCCAGTACTTC | CASTQRAQGGTQYF
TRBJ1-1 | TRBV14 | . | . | TGTGCCAGCAGCCAGGGACGGAGCAGCACTGAAGCTTTCTTT | CASSQGRSSTEAFF
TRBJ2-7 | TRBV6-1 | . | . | TGTGCCAGCAGTGGCAGGGGTCGACGGCAGACCTACGAGCAGTACTTC | CASSGRGRRQTYEQYF
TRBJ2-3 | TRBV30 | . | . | TGTGCCTGCGCCAGGGGTTTCAGGCAGTATTTT | CACARGFRQYF
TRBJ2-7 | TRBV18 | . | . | TGTGCCAGCTCACCACAGGGGGGCTACGAGCAGTACTTC | CASSPQGGYEQYF
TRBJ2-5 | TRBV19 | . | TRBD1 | TGTGCCAGTAGTAAGACAGGGGTCCAAGAGACCCAGTACTTC | CASSKTGVQETQYF
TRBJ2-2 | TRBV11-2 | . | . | TGTGCCAGCAGCCCCGTCGGGACGGCTACCGGGGAGCTGTTTTTT | CASSPVGTATGELFF
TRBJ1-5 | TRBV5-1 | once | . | TGCGCCAGCAGCCTAGGGGTTAGCAATCAGCCCCAGCATTTT | CASSLGVSNQPQHF
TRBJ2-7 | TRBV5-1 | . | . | TGCGCCAGCCGTCTAGGGCCCACGGACGACGAGCAGTACTTC | CASRLGPTDDEQYF
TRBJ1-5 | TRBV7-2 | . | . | TGTGCCAGCAGCTTAGGAAGGTGGAGCAATCAGCCCCAGCATTTT | CASSLGRWSNQPQHF
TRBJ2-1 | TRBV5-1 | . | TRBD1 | TGCGCCAGCGGACAGGGGCATCTCTCCTACAATGAGCAGTTCTTC | CASGQGHLSYNEQFF
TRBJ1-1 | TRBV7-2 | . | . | TGTGCCAGCAGCTTCCATCTGAACACTGAAGCTTTCTTT | CASSFHLNTEAFF
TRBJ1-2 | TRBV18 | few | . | TGTGCCAGCTCAAGGACCGGCTATGGCTACACCTTC | CASSRTGYGYTF
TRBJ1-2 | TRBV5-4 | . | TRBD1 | TGTGCCAGCAGCTTGGACAGGGGGTACTATGGCTACACCTTC | CASSLDRGYYGYTF
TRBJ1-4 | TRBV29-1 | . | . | TGCAGCGTTGAAAAGACAGGTGAAAAACTGTTTTTT | CSVEKTGEKLFF
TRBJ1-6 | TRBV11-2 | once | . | TGTGCCAGCACCATCACAGATTCCTATAATTCACCCCTCCACTTT | CASTITDSYNSPLHF
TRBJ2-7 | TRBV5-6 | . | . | TGTGCCAGCCATTCGAGGCGCGAGCAGTACTTC | CASHSRREQYF
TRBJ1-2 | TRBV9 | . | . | TGTGCCAGCAGCTTCGGGCAGGGAGCAGGATATGGCTACACCTTC | CASSFGQGAGYGYTF
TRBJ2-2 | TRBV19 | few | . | TGTGCCAGTAGTATCCTGTGGGGAACCGGGGAGCTGTTTTTT | CASSILWGTGELFF
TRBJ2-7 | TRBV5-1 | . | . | TGCGCCAGCAGCCCGCCGGTTTCCCCCTACGAGCAGTACTTC | CASSPPVSPYEQYF
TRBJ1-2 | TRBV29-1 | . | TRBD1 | TGCAGCGTTGAGGGAACAGGGACAGGGGTTGGCTACACCTTC | CSVEGTGTGVGYTF
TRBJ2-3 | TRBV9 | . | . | TGTGCCAGCAGCGTAGGATCAAACACAGATACGCAGTATTTT | CASSVGSNTDTQYF
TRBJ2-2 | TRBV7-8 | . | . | TGTGCCAGCAGCTTAGCCGCGGTGAACACCGGGGAGCTGTTTTTT | CASSLAAVNTGELFF